Below, 26 T cell receptor beta chains from the same sample are listed, as sequenced in a study of blood T cell repertoires in COVID-19. Profiled with immunoSEQ multiplex PCR; TCRdb holds only in-frame clones, not every one. Of fewer than 500,000 clones listed, about 87% are singletons. Input material: PBMCs or T cells enriched from blood (not recorded which). The origin of the receptors is a man aged 25 to 40 who had recovered from COVID-19.

This sequence joins TRBV5-1 and TRBJ1-1; TRBD1 agrees at 8 bases. V shed 3 bases and J 6 bases; nucleotides not matched to a gene: 7. CDR1 and CDR2 from the germline V gene are SGHRS and YFSETQ. This CDR3 comprises 14 residues. Here the CDR3 DNA reads TGCGCCAGCAGCTCCCAGGGGGCGAGGGCTGAAGCTTTCTTT. Translated, it gives CASSSQGARAEAFF. Variable domain in full (rest from reference TRBV5-1 and TRBJ1-1): KAGVTQTPRYLIKTRGQQVTLSCSPISGHRSVSWYQQTPGQGLQFLFEYFSETQRNKGNFPGRFSGRQFSNSRSEMNVSTLELGDSALYLCASSSQGARAEAFFGQGTRLTVV.

The chain carries TRBV7-8 and TRBJ1-1; D may be TRBD1 (6 bases). The CDR3 extends over 14 amino acids. Germline V CDR1 and CDR2: SGHVS, FQNEAQ. V lost 4 bases and J 1 base, leaving 10 bases between the germline ends. CDR3 loop: CASSYTGPNTEAFF. The CDR3 DNA sequence: TGTGCCAGCAGCTATACAGGGCCGAACACTGAAGCTTTCTTT.

This rearrangement joins TRBV9 to TRBJ1-5; D unresolved. Trimming took off 1 base at V and 5 bases at J, with 7 bases between the two ends. This CDR3 has 13 amino acids. CDR1 is SGDLS and CDR2 is YYNGEE in the germline V gene. The DNA of the CDR3 is TGTGCCAGCAGCGTAAAAACAGATCAGCCCCAGCATTTT. Amino acids: CASSVKTDQPQHF.

The chain recombines TRBV6-5 with TRBJ2-1, with 8 bases fitting TRBD2. Per the germline V gene, CDR1 is MNHEY and CDR2 is SVGAGI. The CDR3 has 15 residues. J lost 2 bases, V lost 6 bases, and 6 bases had no gene match. The chain's CDR3 is CASRAAGGPYNEQFF. As DNA, the CDR3 is TGTGCCAGCAGGGCTGCGGGGGGTCCCTACAATGAGCAGTTCTTC.

Concerning this clone: Other DNA sequences in the same sample also yield this CDR3. The chain combines TRBV2 with TRBJ2-5, with a possible D match to TRBD2 (6 bases). CDR1 is SNHLY and CDR2 is FYNNEI in the germline V gene. V lost 8 bases and J 5 bases, leaving 12 bases between the germline ends. This CDR3 region has 12 residues. This chain's CDR3 is CASRGGEETQYF. The CDR3 nucleotides are TGTGCCAGCCGCGGAGGGGAGGAGACCCAGTACTTC.

This clone was seen once. The V and J genes are TRBV5-5 and TRBJ2-1; no clear D. The V end lost 4 bases, the J end lost 1 base, and 9 bases lay between the germline ends. The germline CDR1 and CDR2 sequences are SGHKS and YYEKEE (reference sequence). The CDR3 spans 14 residues. The CDR3 sequence is CASSVGVSYNEQFF. The CDR3 bases are TGTGCCAGCAGCGTCGGTGTATCCTACAATGAGCAGTTCTTC.

This clone appeared a single time. The chain links TRBV19 to TRBJ2-2, with 9 bases identical to TRBD1. After removal of 3 bases from V and 6 bases from J, the junction contained 8 bases not matched to a gene. The CDR3 extends over 16 amino acids. Germline V CDR1 and CDR2: LNHDA, SQIVND (reference sequence). The CDR3 loop reads CASSMGQQGAAGELFF. The CDR3 bases are TGTGCCAGTAGTATGGGTCAACAGGGGGCGGCCGGGGAGCTGTTTTTT.

This chain joins TRBV6-1 and TRBJ1-2, with TRBD1 identical over 8 bases. Germline V gene data show CDR1 as MNHNS and CDR2 as SASEGT. The CDR3 spans 15 residues. V gave up 1 base and J gave up 4 bases; unmatched junction bases: 5. The CDR3 reads CASSEVRGQGYGYTF. Written as DNA, the CDR3 is TGTGCCAGCAGTGAAGTCAGGGGGCAGGGCTATGGCTACACCTTC.

This sequence joins TRBV6-1 and TRBJ1-2; TRBD1 matches at 7 bases. Looked up from germline, CDR1 is MNHNS and CDR2 is SASEGT. This CDR3 has 15 amino acids. V lost 3 bases to trimming and J lost 5 bases; unmatched junction nucleotides: 9. DNA of the CDR3: TGTGCCAGCAGTGATTATTCCGGGACAGCTTATGGCTACACCTTC. Translating gives CASSDYSGTAYGYTF.

CDR3 nucleotide sequence: TGTGCCAGCAGCCCAAACATGGTACTAACTGAAGCTTTCTTT. It specifies CASSPNMVLTEAFF. The V call is TRBV9, the J call TRBJ1-1; no definite D call. The CDR3 is 14 residues long. Trimming shortened V by 4 bases and J by 5 bases, and 15 bases separated the two germline ends. CDR1 SGDLS and CDR2 YYNGEE come from the germline V gene.

About this clone: The sample carries other DNA sequences with the same CDR3. This chain connects TRBV5-1 to TRBJ1-2, with 8 bases that match TRBD1. V gave up 0 bases and J gave up 8 bases; unmatched junction bases: 3. Germline-derived CDR1 and CDR2 are SGHRS and YFSETQ. The CDR3 spans 13 residues. CDR3 residues: CASSLGTGYGYTF. The DNA of the CDR3 is TGCGCCAGCAGCTTGGGGACAGGGTACGGCTACACCTTC.

The CDR3: CASSVGLAGLTDTQYF. CDR3 in DNA: TGTGCCAGCAGCGTAGGTCTAGCGGGTCTCACAGATACGCAGTATTTT. J is TRBJ2-3 and V is TRBV9; 8 bases match TRBD2. The V and J ends lost 0 bases and 2 bases, in that order; junction bases with no gene match: 5. Germline CDR1 SGDLS, CDR2 YYNGEE. The CDR3 extends over 16 amino acids.

The rearrangement uses TRBV30 and TRBJ1-2; weak D call: TRBD1 (5 bases). V lost 0 bases and J lost 4, with 18 bases in between. Germline V lookup: CDR1 GTSNPN, CDR2 SVGIG (reference sequence). The CDR3 is 16 residues long. The CDR3 DNA is TGTGCCTGGAGTGTAACCCCTCAGGGTGGGTTCTATGGCTACACCTTC. Protein product: CAWSVTPQGGFYGYTF.

The chain combines TRBV11-2 with TRBJ1-1; perhaps TRBD1 as D (6 bases). The V gene's germline CDR1 is SGHAT and CDR2 FQNNGV. The CDR3 totals 15 residues. Trimming took off 4 bases at V and 6 bases at J, with 18 bases between the two ends. In nucleotides, the CDR3 is TGTGCCAGCAGCTGGGGAGGGGGGCGAGGGTCTGAAGCTTTCTTT. Translating gives CASSWGGGRGSEAFF.

The chain carries TRBV5-6 and TRBJ1-2; D remains ambiguous. V was shortened by 0 bases and J by 3 bases, with 12 bases between the two germline ends. The CDR3 is 15 amino acids. From germline, CDR1 is SGHDT and CDR2 YYEEEE. The chain's CDR3 is CASSLAGRGDYGYTF. The CDR3, as DNA: TGTGCCAGCAGCTTGGCTGGGAGAGGAGACTATGGCTACACCTTC.

There are a few counts of this clone. The gene calls are TRBV5-4 and TRBJ1-5; 10 positions agree with TRBD1. The CDR3 runs to 15 residues. The V and J ends lost 4 bases and 6 bases, in that order; junction bases with no gene match: 7. CDR1 is SGHNT, CDR2 YYREEE, per germline (reference sequence). CDR3 coding DNA: TGTGCCAGCAGCCCTGGGACAGGGGAGAGTCAGCCCCAGCATTTT. Residues: CASSPGTGESQPQHF. The full variable domain, completed using reference TRBV5-4 and TRBJ1-5, is ETGVTQSPTHLIKTRGQQVTLRCSSQSGHNTVSWYQQALGQGPQFIFQYYREEENGRGNFPPRFSGLQFPNYSSELNVNALELDDSALYLCASSPGTGESQPQHFGDGTRLSIL.

V is TRBV4-1 and J is TRBJ1-4; D gene uncertain. V lost 5 bases and J 0 bases, leaving 7 bases between the germline ends. CDR3 length equals 14 residues. Germline-derived CDR1 and CDR2 are MGHRA and YSYEKL. As DNA, the CDR3 is TGCGCCAGCAGCTTACTCGCAACTAATGAAAAACTGTTTTTT. Protein product: CASSLLATNEKLFF.

This clone came up once. This chain links TRBV6-5 with TRBJ1-4; 9 positions agree with TRBD1. Germline CDR1 and CDR2: MNHEY and SVGAGI. The ends lost 0 bases at V and 6 bases at J; junction bases unmatched: 2. The CDR3 runs to 15 residues. Written as DNA, the CDR3 is TGTGCCAGCAGTTACTCGAGACAGGGGGATGAAAAACTGTTTTTT. Its translation: CASSYSRQGDEKLFF.

The chain recombines TRBV5-6 with TRBJ1-4; 10 nucleotides line up with TRBD1. After removal of 4 bases from V and 3 bases from J, the junction contained 6 bases not matched to a gene. The germline CDR1 and CDR2 sequences are SGHDT and YYEEEE. The CDR3 covers 16 residues. In DNA form, the CDR3 reads TGTGCCAGCAGCCCGGGGACAGGGGAGGCTAATGAAAAACTGTTTTTT. Translated: CASSPGTGEANEKLFF.

V and J are TRBV7-9 and TRBJ2-3; D not resolved. The V gene's germline CDR1 is SEHNR and CDR2 FQNEAQ (reference sequence). V lost 5 bases and J 2 bases, leaving 11 bases between the germline ends. The CDR3 runs 14 residues. The CDR3 is CASSDLLSTDTQYF. The CDR3 bases are TGTGCCAGCAGCGATCTACTGTCCACAGATACGCAGTATTTT.

The chain links TRBV19 to TRBJ2-3; D is ambiguous. This CDR3 comprises 15 residues. The V and J ends lost 3 bases and 0 bases respectively, with 10 bases between them. CDR1 is LNHDA and CDR2 is SQIVND in the germline V gene (reference sequence). CDR3 in amino acids: CASSILESSTDTQYF. In DNA, the CDR3 is TGTGCCAGTAGTATCTTGGAGTCTAGCACAGATACGCAGTATTTT.

The gene calls are TRBV24-1 and TRBJ2-1, with 9 positions matching TRBD2. The ends lost 9 bases at V and 2 bases at J; junction bases unmatched: 7. The germline CDR1 and CDR2 sequences are KGHDR and SFDVKD. The CDR3 runs 15 residues. CDR3 in DNA: TGTGCCACCGGAGGAGAGCGGGGGGCCTACAATGAGCAGTTCTTC. This gives the protein CATGGERGAYNEQFF.

The chain links TRBV9 to TRBJ1-2; D remains unclear. Germline V gene lookup returns CDR1 SGDLS and CDR2 YYNGEE. Between the trimmed V and J ends, which lost 0 bases and 7 bases, there was a span of 16 bases. The CDR3 runs to 15 residues. In DNA, the CDR3 is TGTGCCAGCAGCGTAGAAGTTGGGTGGTCGGGTGGCTACACCTTC. The encoded protein is CASSVEVGWSGGYTF.

The chain joins TRBV12-3 or TRBV12-4 to TRBJ1-1; a weak D match, TRBD1 (6 bases). The CDR3 sequence is 13 residues long. V shed 8 bases and J shed 5 bases, with 15 bases lying between them. CDR3 sequence: CASVLGARTEAFF. CDR3 DNA sequence: TGTGCCAGCGTGTTGGGGGCGAGGACTGAAGCTTTCTTT.

The V call is TRBV29-1, the J call TRBJ1-1; a weak D match, TRBD1 (5 bases). V was cut by 7 bases and J by 1 base, with 13 bases left in between. This CDR3 has 13 residues. The germline gives CDR1 SQVTM, CDR2 ANQGSEA. The CDR3 protein is CSARYQGNTEAFF. In DNA, the CDR3 is TGCAGCGCCCGATATCAGGGGAACACTGAAGCTTTCTTT.

This chain connects TRBV4-1 to TRBJ1-3; D is undetermined. CDR1 and CDR2 from the germline V gene are MGHRA and YSYEKL. This CDR3 is built from 15 residues. Trimming removed 4 bases at V and 1 base at J, with 11 bases between. The CDR3 reads CASSPRTESGNTIYF. Written as DNA, the CDR3 is TGCGCCAGCAGCCCCCGTACAGAATCTGGAAACACCATATATTTT.